This T cell receptor (beta chain) was recovered during a study of blood T cell repertoires in COVID-19. Produced via immunoSEQ multiplex PCR; TCRdb's table is partial and in-frame only. The sample contains 310,000 or so clones, around 86% of which appear only once. On this clone: Other DNA sequences in the same sample also yield this CDR3.

CDR1 and CDR2 from the germline V gene are SGHRS and YFSETQ. This CDR3 is built from 16 residues. Trimming removed 1 base from V and 2 bases from J, with 10 bases in between. This receptor was taken from a woman in her thirties who had recovered from COVID-19. Sample: peripheral blood. The chain has TRBV5-1 and TRBJ2-6; TRBD1 is a possible D gene (6 bases). The CDR3 reads CASSLKQGTGANVLTF. The CDR3 DNA sequence: TGCGCCAGCAGCTTGAAACAGGGTACTGGGGCCAACGTCCTGACTTTC.